This TCR beta chain was recorded in a study of T-cell reconstitution after alpha-beta-depleted transplantation in children. Overall study findings and caveats: There were reportedly several hundred expanded graft clones from which alpha-beta T cells came about two months after transplant.

Germline values: CDR1 MDHEN, CDR2 SYDVKM. This CDR3 has 16 amino acids. The V and J ends lost 6 bases and 7 bases respectively, with 24 bases between them. Library preparation (for TCRbeta) was performed with unique molecular identifiers. Each CDR3 protein gets one entry after TCRdb re-called the PCR reads with MiXCR. The sample contains 610,000 or so distinct CDR3 sequences, roughly 27% of which appear only once. This clonotype was counted between two and nine times. What it recognizes is unknown. This sample comprised PBMCs, obtained before TCRalphabeta/CD19-depleted stem cell transplant. This chain uses TRBV28 with TRBJ2-5, with TRBD2 as a possible D gene (5 bases). The TCR originated in a boy under three years old with Wiskott-Aldrich syndrome, due to receive a stem cell transplant. CDR3 in DNA: TGTGCCAGCAGGCGTCGTTCGGGGTTTATAGGTGTGACCCAGTACTTC. Its protein product is CASRRRSGFIGVTQYF. The whole variable domain, remainder taken from reference TRBV28 and TRBJ2-5, is DVKVTQSSRYLVKRTGEKVFLECVQDMDHENMFWYRQDPGLGLRLIYFSYDVKMKEKGDIPEGYSVSREKKERFSLILESASTNQTSMYLCASRRRSGFIGVTQYFGPGTRLLVL.